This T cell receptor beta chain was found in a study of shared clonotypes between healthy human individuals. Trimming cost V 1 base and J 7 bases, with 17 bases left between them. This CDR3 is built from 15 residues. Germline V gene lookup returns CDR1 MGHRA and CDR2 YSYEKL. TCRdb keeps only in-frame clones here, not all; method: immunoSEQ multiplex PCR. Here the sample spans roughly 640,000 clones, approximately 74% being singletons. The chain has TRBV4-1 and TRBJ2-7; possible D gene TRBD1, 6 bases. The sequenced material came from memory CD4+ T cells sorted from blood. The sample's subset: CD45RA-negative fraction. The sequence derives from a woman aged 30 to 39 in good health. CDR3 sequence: CASSQGQGPRQEQYF. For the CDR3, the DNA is TGCGCCAGCAGCCAAGGGCAGGGGCCGCGGCAAGAGCAGTACTTC.